Listed below are T cell receptor beta chains from one sample, sequenced in a study of blood T cell repertoires in COVID-19. Here immunoSEQ multiplex PCR was the method, and the copy in TCRdb shows in-frame clones only, minus some. This table has 400,000 or so clones, roughly 88% appearing once. The sample taken for sequencing was PBMCs or T cells enriched from blood (not recorded which). The source is a man between 18 and 29 years old who had recovered from COVID-19. Both conserved end residues are part of each CDR3. The D gene is left open where the match is weak. The size of a clone is reported for some rows only, either as once, few or many, or as a class for expanded clones.

V gene	clone size	J gene	D gene	CDR3 protein	CDR3 DNA
TRBV5-1	-	TRBJ1-6	-	CASSFSGEGSPLHF	TGCGCCAGCAGCTTTTCAGGGGAGGGATCACCCCTCCACTTT
TRBV6-1	-	TRBJ2-2	TRBD2	CASSATSGRPNTGELFF	TGTGCCAGCAGTGCTACTAGCGGGAGGCCGAACACCGGGGAGCTGTTTTTT
TRBV4-1	few	TRBJ1-4	-	CASSQPGPEKLFF	TGCGCCAGCAGCCAACCAGGCCCCGAAAAACTGTTTTTT
TRBV27	-	TRBJ2-1	TRBD2	CASKSLAGGPSRNEQFF	TGTGCCAGCAAATCTTTAGCGGGAGGGCCCTCAAGGAATGAGCAGTTCTTC
TRBV9	-	TRBJ1-2	-	CASSADSGDLENYGYTF	TGTGCCAGCAGCGCCGACAGCGGGGATCTTGAGAACTATGGCTACACCTTC
TRBV7-9	few	TRBJ1-2	-	CASSLNRDNYGYTF	TGTGCCAGCAGCTTAAACAGGGACAACTATGGCTACACCTTC
TRBV5-5	-	TRBJ1-1	TRBD1	CASSLAGTVNTEAFF	TGTGCCAGCAGCCTAGCCGGGACAGTGAACACTGAAGCTTTCTTT
TRBV10-2	-	TRBJ2-1	TRBD2	CASRMTSGGAPEQFF	TGCGCCAGCAGGATGACTAGCGGGGGGGCCCCTGAGCAGTTCTTC
TRBV5-1	-	TRBJ2-1	TRBD1	CASSRRQGAYNEQFF	TGCGCCAGCAGCAGAAGACAGGGAGCCTACAATGAGCAGTTCTTC
TRBV2	-	TRBJ1-2	-	CASSGGGADGYTF	TGTGCCAGCAGCGGAGGGGGGGCTGATGGCTACACCTTC
TRBV28	once	TRBJ1-2	-	CASSFWGVHGYTF	TGTGCCAGCAGTTTTTGGGGAGTCCATGGCTACACCTTC
TRBV6-1	-	TRBJ1-3	-	CASSERHSGNTIYF	TGTGCCAGCAGTGAGAGGCACTCTGGAAACACCATATATTTT
TRBV7-3	once	TRBJ2-1	-	CASSMAGSSYNEQFF	TGTGCCAGCAGTATGGCGGGAAGCTCCTACAATGAGCAGTTCTTC
TRBV11-2	-	TRBJ1-6	-	CASSPRQVNSPLHF	TGTGCCAGCAGCCCCCGACAGGTCAATTCACCCCTCCACTTT
TRBV28	-	TRBJ1-2	TRBD1	CASRPQGTNNGYTF	TGTGCCAGCAGACCACAGGGGACGAATAATGGCTACACCTTC
TRBV19	-	TRBJ1-4	TRBD1	CASRMGQGNLFF	TGTGCCAGTAGGATGGGACAGGGGAACTTGTTTTTT
TRBV27	once	TRBJ2-7	TRBD2	CASRSGMGYEQYF	TGTGCCAGCAGGAGCGGGATGGGCTACGAGCAGTACTTC
TRBV6-5	once	TRBJ1-2	TRBD1	CASTGQGWGYTF	TGTGCCAGCACTGGACAGGGTTGGGGCTACACCTTC
TRBV5-4	-	TRBJ1-6	-	CAGGTSGLGDSPLHF	TGTGCCGGTGGGACATCTGGTTTGGGTGATTCACCCCTCCACTTT
TRBV27	few	TRBJ2-7	-	CASSLSFGWEQYF	TGTGCCAGCAGTTTATCCTTCGGGTGGGAGCAGTACTTC
TRBV19	-	TRBJ1-2	TRBD1	CASKGGNYGYTF	TGTGCCAGTAAAGGGGGCAACTATGGCTACACCTTC
TRBV7-9	-	TRBJ2-5	-	CASRRVQETQYF	TGTGCCAGCAGACGGGTCCAAGAGACCCAGTACTTC
TRBV29-1	-	TRBJ1-1	-	CSVTVNTEAFF	TGCAGCGTCACAGTGAACACTGAAGCTTTCTTT
TRBV3-1/TRBV3-2	once	TRBJ1-2	-	CASSQDPSGRLYGYTF	TGTGCCAGCAGCCAAGACCCCTCCGGCAGGCTGTATGGCTACACCTTC
TRBV10-1	-	TRBJ1-2	-	CASSESSLNGEAF	TGCGCCAGCAGTGAGTCGAGTCTAAACGGGGAGGCCTTC
TRBV27	-	TRBJ1-3	-	CASSSRGEDTIYF	TGTGCCAGCAGTTCAAGAGGAGAGGACACCATATATTTT
TRBV12-3/TRBV12-4	-	TRBJ1-5	-	CASSPGSNQPQHF	TGTGCCAGCAGTCCAGGTTCTAATCAGCCCCAGCATTTT
TRBV27	-	TRBJ1-5	TRBD1	CASTPTGGMNNQPQHF	TGTGCCAGCACCCCGACAGGGGGCATGAACAATCAGCCCCAGCATTTT
TRBV28	-	TRBJ2-5	TRBD2	CASSLLLAGGLGPAYF	TGTGCCAGCAGTTTGTTACTAGCGGGAGGACTAGGTCCCGCGTACTTC
TRBV7-2	-	TRBJ2-1	TRBD2	CASSSYRLAGVYNEQFF	TGTGCCAGCAGCTCGTACCGACTAGCGGGAGTATACAATGAGCAGTTCTTC
TRBV28	-	TRBJ2-1	-	CASSRPGWTNEQFF	TGTGCCAGCAGTCGCCCAGGCTGGACTAATGAGCAGTTCTTC
TRBV4-1	-	TRBJ1-5	-	CASSQDGHLNQPQHF	TGCGCCAGCAGCCAAGATGGGCACCTGAATCAGCCCCAGCATTTT
TRBV20-1	few	TRBJ2-7	TRBD2	CSASKPSGSYEQYF	TGCAGTGCTAGTAAACCTAGCGGTTCCTACGAGCAGTACTTC
TRBV6-1	-	TRBJ2-3	-	CASSEGYEGTQYF	TGTGCCAGCAGTGAAGGATACGAGGGTACGCAGTATTTT
TRBV18	few	TRBJ2-1	TRBD2	CASSPPASGGINEQFF	TGTGCCAGCTCACCACCCGCTAGCGGAGGAATTAATGAGCAGTTCTTC
TRBV19	-	TRBJ1-5	-	CASSIDSRGGNQPQHF	TGTGCCAGTAGTATAGATTCAAGGGGTGGGAATCAGCCCCAGCATTTT
TRBV5-1	few	TRBJ2-2	-	CASKAGATTGELFF	TGCGCCAGCAAGGCGGGGGCAACCACCGGGGAGCTGTTTTTT
TRBV18	few	TRBJ1-4	TRBD1	CASSPGTETNEKLFF	TGTGCCAGCTCACCCGGGACAGAAACTAATGAAAAACTGTTTTTT
TRBV20-1	-	TRBJ1-2	-	CSALVAEGYTF	TGCAGTGCTCTGGTGGCGGAGGGCTACACCTTC
TRBV7-9	-	TRBJ2-7	TRBD1	CASSPGTGTHSYEQYF	TGTGCCAGCAGCCCCGGGACAGGGACCCACTCCTACGAGCAGTACTTC
TRBV5-5	-	TRBJ2-7	-	CASSLDRDSYEQYF	TGTGCCAGCAGCCTAGATCGAGACTCCTACGAGCAGTACTTC
TRBV11-3	once	TRBJ1-3	-	CASSLVSGAIGGGNTIYF	TGTGCCAGCAGCTTAGTCTCAGGGGCTATCGGCGGTGGAAACACCATATATTTT